Detailed here is one T cell receptor beta chain. The antigen is undetermined. PCR used 60 Vbeta primers and 13 Jbeta primers. This table comes from immunoSEQ multiplex PCR, and its TCRdb copy is limited to in-frame clones, with some not included. The table includes over 150,000 clones, roughly 80% detected once. The sample originates from a study of cytomegalovirus exposure and HLA in healthy donors. V gave up 4 bases and J gave up 2 bases; unmatched junction bases: 13. Germline V gene data show CDR1 as LGHNA and CDR2 as YNFKEQ. This CDR3 has 19 amino acids. Study observations and caveats: According to reports, the classifier identified cytomegalovirus status with high specificity and sensitivity.

The sequence was obtained from a woman younger than 30 in good health and CMV-seronegative. The rearrangement joins TRBV4-2 to TRBJ2-5; 13 nucleotides agree with TRBD2. The sample was PBMCs. The DNA of the CDR3 is TGTGCCAGCAGCCCCAGGGGGACTAGCGGGGAGTGGGGACAAGAGACCCAGTACTTC. This gives the protein CASSPRGTSGEWGQETQYF.